The 14 T cell receptor beta chains reported below all come from one sample, sequenced in a study of T cell changes during pregnancy in multiple sclerosis. Method: immunoSEQ multiplex PCR; TCRdb's copy keeps in-frame clones and lacks some. The repertoire holds some 77,000 clones, with around nine tenths as singletons. This sample comprised CD4+ T cells from peripheral blood mononuclear cells, obtained before pregnancy. Receptors originate from a female donor with multiple sclerosis, enrolled in a pregnancy study.

The chain couples TRBV18 to TRBJ2-7; 9 bases align to TRBD1. CDR1 is KGHSH and CDR2 is LQKENI in the germline V gene. The CDR3 runs to 14 residues. V was clipped by 3 bases and J by 6 bases; unmatched bases: 6. The CDR3: CASSPTGGNGEQYF. The CDR3 DNA reads as TGTGCCAGCTCACCGACAGGGGGTAACGGCGAGCAGTACTTC.

The genes are TRBV18 and TRBJ2-7, with 11 bases lining up with TRBD2. The V and J ends lost 5 bases and 3 bases, in that order; junction bases with no gene match: 0. CDR1 KGHSH and CDR2 LQKENI come from the germline V gene. The CDR3 has 13 residues. CDR3 DNA sequence: TGTGCCAGCTCAGGACTAGCGGGCTACGAGCAGTACTTC. It codes for CASSGLAGYEQYF.

This chain joins TRBV2 and TRBJ2-3; D is perhaps TRBD2 (6 bases). Germline V gene sequence: CDR1 SNHLY, CDR2 FYNNEI. CDR3 length: 16 amino acids. Trimming cost V 4 bases and J 1 base, with 15 bases left between them. The DNA for the CDR3 is TGTGCCAGCAGTGTCTCCGGCGGAGGGGGCACAGATACGCAGTATTTT. It encodes CASSVSGGGGTDTQYF.

V and J are TRBV4-2 and TRBJ1-4; D is ambiguous. Deletions cut 0 bases from V and 0 bases from J, with 8 bases between. This CDR3 is built from 16 residues. The germline V gene encodes CDR1 LGHNA and CDR2 YNFKEQ. The CDR3 spells CASSQDPGSTNEKLFF. The CDR3 DNA follows: TGTGCCAGCAGCCAAGATCCAGGATCAACTAATGAAAAACTGTTTTTT.

The rearrangement uses TRBV6-4 and TRBJ2-2; D possibly corresponds to TRBD1 (6 bases). Germline lookup yields CDR1 MRHNA and CDR2 SNTAGT. This CDR3 comprises 13 residues. V shed 2 bases and J shed 7 bases, with 8 bases lying between them. The CDR3 sequence is CASSDGGGGELFF. CDR3 nucleotides: TGTGCCAGCAGTGACGGGGGCGGCGGGGAGCTGTTTTTT.

This chain links TRBV4-1 with TRBJ2-3; TRBD1 matches at 10 bases. The CDR3 totals 18 residues. V dropped 0 bases and J dropped 1; count of bases not matched to a gene: 7. CDR1 MGHRA and CDR2 YSYEKL come from the germline V gene. In nucleotides, the CDR3 is TGCGCCAGCAGCCAAGATCAAGAGACAGGGGGCGGCACAGATACGCAGTATTTT. Amino acid sequence: CASSQDQETGGGTDTQYF.

The chain combines TRBV5-1 with TRBJ2-5; D is possibly TRBD1 (6 bases). The CDR3 has 14 amino acids. Germline V CDR1 and CDR2: SGHRS, YFSETQ. Trimming took off 3 bases at V and 1 base at J, with 10 bases between the two ends. CDR3: CASSSDRSQETQYF. The CDR3 bases are TGCGCCAGCAGCTCTGACAGGAGCCAAGAGACCCAGTACTTC.

This chain uses TRBV7-3 with TRBJ2-2; D call uncertain. The germline gives CDR1 SGHTA, CDR2 FQGTGA. The CDR3 sequence is 16 residues long. V gave up 1 base and J gave up 1 base, with 10 bases separating them. CDR3 sequence: CASSLNPAGNTGELFF. CDR3 sequence (DNA): TGTGCCAGCAGCTTAAACCCCGCAGGGAACACCGGGGAGCTGTTTTTT.

The chain is built from TRBV19 and TRBJ1-1; D might be TRBD1 (6 bases). The CDR3 extends over 14 amino acids. The germline V gene has CDR1 LNHDA and CDR2 SQIVND (reference sequence). Deletions cut 7 bases from V and 4 bases from J, with 16 bases between. As DNA, the CDR3 is TGTGCCAGTACCCGAGGGGGGGGCGGCACTGAAGCTTTCTTT. The encoded protein is CASTRGGGGTEAFF.

The V call is TRBV27, the J call TRBJ2-7; 11 positions match TRBD1. Germline CDR1 is MNHEY and CDR2 is SMNVEV (reference sequence). There are 16 residues in the CDR3. The trim removed 2 bases at V and 11 bases at J, leaving 14 bases unmatched. The CDR3 DNA is TGTGCCAGCAGTTTACCCGAGTGGGACAGGGGGTGGGGGGAGTACTTC. This codes for CASSLPEWDRGWGEYF.

This rearrangement joins TRBV6-1 to TRBJ2-2, with 10 bases fitting TRBD2. CDR3 length equals 17 residues. With V trimmed by 2 bases and J by 0 bases, 3 bases remained unmatched. In germline, CDR1 is MNHNS, CDR2 SASEGT. The CDR3: CASSEPGLAANTGELFF. CDR3 bases: TGTGCCAGCAGTGAACCTGGACTAGCGGCGAACACCGGGGAGCTGTTTTTT.

A few counts support this clone. This chain links TRBV10-1 with TRBJ2-7, with 14 nucleotides matching TRBD2. This CDR3 has 17 residues. CDR1 is WNHNN and CDR2 is SYGVQD in the germline V gene (reference sequence). The ends lost 6 bases at V and 0 bases at J; junction bases unmatched: 7. DNA for the CDR3: TGCGCCAGCAGCGAGGGACTAGCGGGAGAGTCCTCCTACGAGCAGTACTTC. Its protein is CASSEGLAGESSYEQYF.

The J gene is TRBJ2-3, the V gene TRBV7-3; 12 nucleotides align to TRBD2. This CDR3 spans 16 amino acids. Germline trimming cut 4 bases from V and 1 base from J; bases unmatched to any gene: 3. Germline V gene lookup returns CDR1 SGHTA and CDR2 FQGTGA. The CDR3 is CASSSRLAGGTDTQYF. CDR3 nucleotide sequence: TGTGCCAGCAGCTCCAGACTAGCGGGAGGCACAGATACGCAGTATTTT. The whole variable domain, filled in from reference TRBV7-3 and TRBJ2-3, reads GAGVSQTPSNKVTEKGKYVELRCDPISGHTALYWYRQSLGQGPEFLIYFQGTGAADDSGLPNDRFFAVRPEGSVSTLKIQRTERGDSAVYLCASSSRLAGGTDTQYFGPGTRLTVL.

The CDR3, as DNA: TGTGCCAGCAGTTTCCAGGCAGATACCTACGAGCAGTACTTC. The encoded protein is CASSFQADTYEQYF. The genes are TRBV6-1 and TRBJ2-7; D is uncertain. Germline lookup yields CDR1 MNHNS and CDR2 SASEGT. V gave up 5 bases and J gave up 2 bases, with 13 bases separating them. The CDR3 consists of 14 residues.